These 31 T cell receptor beta chains were all obtained from the same sample, sequenced in a study of a mutant IDH1 vaccine in newly diagnosed glioma. Time point given: week 23, last vaccination. A 20-mer mutant IDH1 peptide at 300 ug was injected subcutaneously with topical imiquimod. Data came from immunoSEQ multiplex PCR; TCRdb stores just in-frame clones and leaves some out. The table shows 38,000 or so clones, with roughly 79% occurring only once. Their antigens remain unidentified. The specimen comprised PBMCs, sampled from a glioma patient whose treatment included an IDH1 peptide vaccine. Receptors were obtained from a middle-aged man with glioma.

The chain recombines TRBV5-5 with TRBJ2-1, with 12 bases that match TRBD2. CDR3 length equals 18 residues. After removal of 0 bases from V and 6 bases from J, the junction contained 10 bases not matched to a gene. Germline loops: CDR1 SGHKS, CDR2 YYEKEE (reference sequence). This CDR3 reads CASSLATSGGRLVNEQFF. The CDR3 DNA reads as TGTGCCAGCAGCTTGGCGACTAGCGGGGGCCGGCTTGTCAATGAGCAGTTCTTC.

As for this clone: At one end the junction does not follow the germline gene, possibly because of a read error. Distinct nucleotide sequences in the sample also encode this CDR3. The genes are TRBV29-1 and TRBJ1-2, with D unclear. CDR3 length: 14 residues. CDR1 and CDR2 from the germline V gene are SQVTM and ANQGSEA. CDR3 nucleotides: TGCAGCGTCGAAGCAGGTACCGCTAACTATGGCTACACCTTC. Its protein is CSVEAGTANYGYTF.

V gene TRBV18 combines with J gene TRBJ1-3; no firm D call. Germline V gene lookup returns CDR1 KGHSH and CDR2 LQKENI. The CDR3 is made up of 16 amino acids. V was pared by 1 base and J by 0 bases, with 10 bases between. CDR3 in amino acids: CASSPLKAHSGNTIYF. CDR3 sequence (DNA): TGTGCCAGCTCACCACTCAAGGCTCACTCTGGAAACACCATATATTTT.

V is TRBV25-1 and J is TRBJ2-7, with D unclear. The CDR3 is made up of 12 amino acids. Trimming took off 5 bases at V and 4 bases at J, with 9 bases between the two ends. From germline, CDR1 is MGHDK and CDR2 SYGVNS. The CDR3 DNA reads as TGTGCCAGCAGTATTAGGGAATACGAGCAGTACTTC. As protein: CASSIREYEQYF.

This rearrangement joins TRBV7-2 to TRBJ2-7; D ambiguous. Trimming stripped 1 base from V and 3 bases from J, with 10 bases between. CDR1 and CDR2 (germline): SGHTA, FQGNSA. The CDR3 is 14 amino acids. The CDR3 sequence: CASSLGRIGYEQYF. Here the CDR3 DNA reads TGTGCCAGCAGCTTAGGTCGGATAGGCTACGAGCAGTACTTC.

The chain recombines TRBV11-2 with TRBJ1-1; perhaps TRBD1 as D (6 bases). The V end lost 4 bases, the J end lost 4 bases, and 10 bases lay between the germline ends. From germline, CDR1 is SGHAT and CDR2 FQNNGV. CDR3 length: 13 amino acids. CDR3 sequence: CASSYGQITEAFF. The CDR3 nucleotides read TGTGCCAGCAGCTACGGACAGATCACTGAAGCTTTCTTT. The full variable domain, in which reference TRBV11-2 and TRBJ1-1 provide the parts outside the CDR3, is EAGVAQSPRYKIIEKRQSVAFWCNPISGHATLYWYQQILGQGPKLLIQFQNNGVVDDSQLPKDRFSAERLKGVDSTLKIQPAKLEDSAVYLCASSYGQITEAFFGQGTRLTVV.

This clone was seen a few times. The gene calls are TRBV4-2 and TRBJ2-7, with 9 bases identical to TRBD2. CDR3 length equals 16 residues. CDR1 is LGHNA and CDR2 is YNFKEQ in the germline V gene. After removal of 1 base from V and 0 bases from J, the junction contained 4 bases not matched to a gene. The CDR3 DNA reads TGTGCCAGCAGCCAAGGTTCTAGCGGGGTCTCCTACGAGCAGTACTTC. This encodes CASSQGSSGVSYEQYF.

The chain uses TRBV30 and TRBJ2-6, with D maybe TRBD2 (5 bases). The CDR3 contains 16 residues. V lost 5 bases, J lost 3 bases, and 17 bases lay in between. Germline V CDR1 and CDR2: GTSNPN, SVGIG (reference sequence). The CDR3 DNA reads TGTGCCTGGGTGGAAGCCCCGGGAAGTGGGGCCAACGTCCTGACTTTC. Translated, it gives CAWVEAPGSGANVLTF.

The rearrangement uses TRBV4-2 and TRBJ1-6; 7 bases match TRBD1. CDR3 length: 16 residues. The J segment lost 6 bases and the V segment lost 0 bases, leaving 5 bases of the junction unmatched. CDR1 and CDR2 (germline): LGHNA, YNFKEQ. CDR3 sequence: CASSQDPTGSNSPLHF. The CDR3 region has the DNA TGTGCCAGCAGCCAAGATCCGACAGGGAGTAATTCACCCCTCCACTTT.

A single count supports this clone. The CDR3 region is CASSSGQGANQPQHF. The CDR3 DNA reads TGTGCCAGCAGTTCCGGACAGGGGGCTAATCAGCCCCAGCATTTT. This chain links TRBV7-2 with TRBJ1-5; 11 bases fit TRBD1. Germline loops: CDR1 SGHTA, CDR2 FQGNSA. This CDR3 is built from 15 residues. The trim removed 6 bases at V and 4 bases at J, leaving 5 bases unmatched.

The chain links TRBV10-3 to TRBJ1-2, with TRBD1 matching over 12 bases. With V trimmed by 7 bases and J by 7 bases, 7 bases remained unmatched. CDR1 and CDR2 from the germline V gene are ENHRY and SYGVKD. This CDR3 is built from 14 residues. The CDR3 DNA follows: TGTGCCATCAATGCCGGGACAGGGGGCGTTGGCTACACCTTC. Its protein is CAINAGTGGVGYTF.

This chain connects TRBV5-1 to TRBJ2-3, with 7 bases identical to TRBD2. This CDR3 contains 15 residues. Trimming cost V 0 bases and J 2 bases; bases outside gene matches: 3. From germline, CDR1 is SGHRS and CDR2 YFSETQ. The CDR3: CASSLGLAATDTQYF. CDR3 DNA: TGCGCCAGCAGCTTGGGCCTAGCGGCCACAGATACGCAGTATTTT.

The V and J genes are TRBV18 and TRBJ1-1; D is uncertain. The CDR3 covers 15 residues. Looked up from germline, CDR1 is KGHSH and CDR2 is LQKENI. The V gene lost 3 bases and the J gene lost 4 bases, with 15 bases spanning the gap. The CDR3 region is CASSPRVEGSTEAFF. Written as DNA, the CDR3 is TGTGCCAGCTCACCCCGGGTAGAGGGAAGCACTGAAGCTTTCTTT.

The chain has TRBV5-1 and TRBJ1-3, with a possible D match to TRBD1 (5 bases). Germline values: CDR1 SGHRS, CDR2 YFSETQ. The V gene lost 0 bases and the J gene lost 0 bases, with 10 bases spanning the gap. The CDR3 has 16 amino acids. The CDR3 sequence: CASSLGQIVSGNTIYF. CDR3 nucleotides: TGCGCCAGCAGCTTGGGACAGATCGTCTCTGGAAACACCATATATTTT.

This clone was seen once. The rearrangement links TRBV11-1 to TRBJ2-2; TRBD1 agrees at 9 bases. The CDR3 covers 16 residues. V gave up 5 bases and J gave up 6 bases; unmatched junction bases: 10. Germline CDR1 reads SGHAT; CDR2 reads FQDESV (reference sequence). The CDR3 DNA sequence: TGTGCCAGCAGCCCCCGGGACAGGGATATTGCCGGGGAGCTGTTTTTT. Translated, it gives CASSPRDRDIAGELFF.

This clone was seen only once. The genes are TRBV30 and TRBJ1-2; TRBD1 matches 9 bases. The germline V gene encodes CDR1 GTSNPN and CDR2 SVGIG (reference sequence). The CDR3 extends over 12 amino acids. Unmatched junction bases numbered 7, after V lost 5 bases and J lost 9 bases. The CDR3 spells CAWPGQGVRYTF. CDR3 nucleotides: TGTGCCTGGCCGGGACAGGGAGTCCGCTACACCTTC.

This chain links TRBV10-3 with TRBJ1-2; D unclear. The germline V gene encodes CDR1 ENHRY and CDR2 SYGVKD. Trimming shortened V by 5 bases and J by 7 bases, and 14 bases separated the two germline ends. The length of the CDR3 is 13 residues. CDR3 sequence reads: CAISPEMRAGYTF. In DNA form, the CDR3 reads TGTGCCATCAGTCCGGAGATGAGGGCTGGCTACACCTTC.

The J gene is TRBJ2-5, the V gene TRBV5-8, with 12 nucleotides matching TRBD1. Losses at the gene ends were 5 bases for V and 5 bases for J; bases not matched to a gene: 7. Germline V CDR1 and CDR2: SGHTS, YDEGEE. This CDR3 is 15 amino acids long. CDR3 amino acids: CASSWGTGGKETQYF. In nucleotides, the CDR3 is TGTGCCAGCAGTTGGGGGACAGGGGGCAAGGAGACCCAGTACTTC.

The V and J genes are TRBV7-3 and TRBJ1-1; D gene ambiguous. The V gene's germline CDR1 is SGHTA and CDR2 FQGTGA. The CDR3 contains 13 residues. Trimming pared 1 base from V and 11 bases from J, leaving 14 bases between. CDR3 in DNA: TGTGCCAGCAGCTTAAACAGCCAAACTACGGCTTTCTTT. Protein: CASSLNSQTTAFF.

This clone appeared a few times. The CDR3 loop reads CASRIYRVGDQPQHF. CDR3 sequence (DNA): TGTGCCAGCAGGATATACAGGGTCGGGGATCAGCCCCAGCATTTT. The V and J genes are TRBV2 and TRBJ1-5; D is perhaps TRBD1 (6 bases). Germline V gives CDR1 SNHLY, CDR2 FYNNEI. V was pared by 6 bases and J by 5 bases, with 17 bases between. The CDR3 length is 15 residues.

CDR3 region: CASSRDSFVEQYF. CDR3 DNA sequence: TGTGCCAGCAGCCGGGACAGTTTTGTCGAGCAGTACTTC. The chain combines TRBV2 with TRBJ2-7; 7 nucleotides align to TRBD1. CDR1 and CDR2 (germline): SNHLY, FYNNEI. The CDR3 loop spans 13 amino acids. The V gene end was trimmed by 6 bases and the J gene end by 6 bases; junction bases not matched to a gene: 8.

The V gene is TRBV5-5, the J gene TRBJ2-1, with 9 bases lining up with TRBD2. The length of the CDR3 is 15 residues. CDR1 is SGHKS, CDR2 YYEKEE, per germline (reference sequence). The V and J ends lost 0 bases and 2 bases, in that order; junction bases with no gene match: 0. Here the CDR3 DNA reads TGTGCCAGCAGCTTGGGACTAGCGGCCTACAATGAGCAGTTCTTC. Translating it yields CASSLGLAAYNEQFF. Filled out from reference TRBV5-5 and TRBJ2-1, the complete variable domain reads DAGVTQSPTHLIKTRGQQVTLRCSPISGHKSVSWYQQVLGQGPQFIFQYYEKEERGRGNFPDRFSARQFPNYSSELNVNALLLGDSALYLCASSLGLAAYNEQFFGPGTRLTVL.

The V call is TRBV6-5, the J call TRBJ1-1; no definite D call. The CDR3 length is 13 residues. CDR1 is MNHEY and CDR2 is SVGAGI in the germline V gene. Deletions cut 2 bases from V and 7 bases from J, with 11 bases between. The DNA of the CDR3 is TGTGCCAGCAGTTACGGGTCCTACGGTGAAGCTTTCTTT. It yields the protein CASSYGSYGEAFF.

V usage is TRBV10-3 and J usage is TRBJ2-7, with TRBD1 matching 8 bases. The CDR3 consists of 14 residues. Germline CDR1 reads ENHRY; CDR2 reads SYGVKD. With V trimmed by 5 bases and J by 4 bases, 7 bases remained unmatched. In nucleotides, the CDR3 is TGTGCCATCAGTACCGGGACAGGCCCTTACGAGCAGTACTTC. Translated: CAISTGTGPYEQYF.

This chain connects TRBV7-8 to TRBJ1-5; 10 bases map to TRBD1. Trimming took 6 bases from V and 3 from J; bases not matched to a gene: 5. CDR1 and CDR2 (germline): SGHVS, FQNEAQ. The CDR3 runs 15 residues. The CDR3 sequence is CASRRQGANNQPQHF. The CDR3 coding sequence is TGTGCCAGCAGGAGACAGGGGGCTAACAATCAGCCCCAGCATTTT.

This chain uses TRBV2 with TRBJ1-5; TRBD1 is a possible D gene (5 bases). The ends were cut back, 7 bases at V and 4 bases at J, with 8 bases in the middle. Per germline, CDR1 SNHLY and CDR2 FYNNEI. This CDR3 region has 12 residues. CDR3 sequence: CASTGGNQPQHF. The CDR3 bases are TGTGCCAGCACCGGGGGAAATCAGCCCCAGCATTTT.

The rearrangement links TRBV5-1 to TRBJ1-2, with 12 positions matching TRBD1. CDR1 and CDR2 (germline): SGHRS, YFSETQ. V was clipped by 0 bases and J by 5 bases; unmatched bases: 8. The CDR3 contains 17 residues. The CDR3 bases are TGCGCCAGCAGCTTGGCCGGAGGGGGACAGGGGGCGTATGGCTACACCTTC. This codes for CASSLAGGGQGAYGYTF.

The gene calls are TRBV6-6 and TRBJ1-2; 8 bases are a match to TRBD1. V gave up 5 bases and J gave up 4 bases; unmatched junction bases: 3. The CDR3 loop spans 13 amino acids. Germline V lookup: CDR1 MNHNY, CDR2 SVGAGI (reference sequence). Written as DNA, the CDR3 is TGTGCCAGCAGTGACAGGGGAGGCTATGGCTACACCTTC. It translates to CASSDRGGYGYTF.

This chain links TRBV5-8 with TRBJ1-2, with D perhaps TRBD1 (5 bases). V lost 4 bases and J 8 bases, leaving 24 bases between the germline ends. The germline V gene has CDR1 SGHTS and CDR2 YDEGEE. This CDR3 is built from 16 residues. Here the CDR3 reads CASSPLGDRESGGYTF. CDR3 nucleotide sequence: TGTGCCAGCAGCCCCCTTGGAGACAGAGAGTCTGGGGGCTACACCTTC.

The chain recombines TRBV6-5 with TRBJ1-5; TRBD1 matches at 8 bases. Germline CDR1 MNHEY, CDR2 SVGAGI. The CDR3 sequence is 13 residues long. The V gene end was trimmed by 11 bases and the J gene end by 5 bases; junction bases not matched to a gene: 8. This CDR3 reads CAAGGRGHQPQHF. The DNA of the CDR3 is TGTGCCGCAGGGGGCAGGGGGCATCAGCCCCAGCATTTT.

The chain links TRBV19 to TRBJ2-1; D remains ambiguous. This CDR3 spans 14 amino acids. In germline, CDR1 is LNHDA, CDR2 SQIVND (reference sequence). Trimming stripped 6 bases from V and 9 bases from J, with 18 bases between. The CDR3 DNA follows: TGTGCCAGTAGCACCAAGTCTAGGTCGGGTGAGCAGTTCTTC. Protein sequence: CASSTKSRSGEQFF.